A single sample gave rise to the 26 T cell receptor beta chains below, sequenced in a study of cytomegalovirus exposure and HLA in healthy donors. Primers included in the PCR were 60 Vbeta and 13 Jbeta primers. Measured with immunoSEQ multiplex PCR; TCRdb has only the in-frame clones, and not every one. The sample consists of under 150,000 clones, around 81% of them appearing once. The sequencing input was PBMCs. Source of these receptors: a man in his fifties or sixties in good health and CMV-seronegative.

V usage is TRBV29-1 and J usage is TRBJ2-3, with D perhaps TRBD1 (5 bases). The CDR3 is 13 residues long. Between the trimmed V and J ends, which lost 2 bases and 5 bases, there was a span of 11 bases. Germline-derived CDR1 and CDR2 are SQVTM and ANQGSEA. Written as DNA, the CDR3 is TGCAGCGTTGAAAAACAGGAGCGAGATACGCAGTATTTT. This sequence encodes CSVEKQERDTQYF.

About this clone: The germline gene is not matched at one end of the junction; a read error may be the cause. V and J are TRBV7-3 and TRBJ2-3; TRBD2 aligns across 12 bases. CDR3 length: 14 amino acids. The germline V gene has CDR1 SGHTA and CDR2 FQGTGA. The chain's CDR3 is CASTLSKTSGSIYF. The CDR3 DNA sequence: TGTGCCAGCACCTTAAGCAAGACTAGCGGGAGTATATATTTT.

The chain has TRBV30 and TRBJ1-3, with D possibly TRBD1 on 6 matching bases. CDR1 is GTSNPN and CDR2 is SVGIG in the germline V gene (reference sequence). The CDR3 covers 14 residues. V lost 4 bases to trimming and J lost 1 base, with 11 bases between them. This CDR3 reads CAWTQGFSGNTIYF. As DNA, the CDR3 is TGTGCCTGGACACAGGGTTTTTCTGGAAACACCATATATTTT.

CDR3 protein: CASKLQGTAYNEQFF. CDR3 nucleotides: TGTGCCAGCAAATTACAGGGGACTGCCTACAATGAGCAGTTCTTC. V is TRBV6-5 and J is TRBJ2-1; weak D call: TRBD1 (7 bases). The CDR3 contains 15 residues. Deletions cut 7 bases from V and 2 bases from J, with 15 bases between. Germline V gene data show CDR1 as MNHEY and CDR2 as SVGAGI.

This clone has only a few counts. This rearrangement joins TRBV14 to TRBJ2-7; D is uncertain. CDR3 size: 12 residues. CDR1 and CDR2 (germline): SGHDN, FVKESK. Trimming removed 0 bases at V and 4 bases at J, with 4 bases between. CDR3 sequence (DNA): TGTGCCAGCAGCCAAGAACTTTACGAGCAGTACTTC. Translated, it gives CASSQELYEQYF.

The J gene is TRBJ1-3, the V gene TRBV7-2; 7 bases agree with TRBD1. CDR1 SGHTA and CDR2 FQGNSA come from the germline V gene. After removal of 5 bases from V and 7 bases from J, the junction contained 8 bases not matched to a gene. The length of the CDR3 is 14 residues. CDR3 nucleotide sequence: TGTGCCAGCAGCCGACAGGGTACGGAGAACACCATATATTTT. It encodes CASSRQGTENTIYF.

The rearrangement links TRBV6-1 to TRBJ1-1; TRBD1 agrees at 10 bases. CDR3 length: 13 residues. Unmatched junction bases numbered 5, after V lost 10 bases and J lost 3 bases. Germline V gives CDR1 MNHNS, CDR2 SASEGT. The CDR3 bases are TGTGCCACAAATGACAGGGGGCACACTGAAGCTTTCTTT. This translates into CATNDRGHTEAFF.

The gene calls are TRBV27 and TRBJ2-7; tentative D call: TRBD1 (7 bases). This CDR3 has 16 residues. The germline gives CDR1 MNHEY, CDR2 SMNVEV (reference sequence). The V end lost 6 bases, the J end lost 6 bases, and 24 bases lay between the germline ends. For the CDR3, the DNA is TGTGCCAGCAGAATGGGCCCGGTAAGACAGGGAGGCGAGCAGTACTTC. It specifies CASRMGPVRQGGEQYF.

The chain uses TRBV18 and TRBJ2-3; no reliable D call. The germline V gene encodes CDR1 KGHSH and CDR2 LQKENI. CDR3 length: 11 residues. The V end was cut by 3 bases, the J end by 6 bases, with 4 bases between. CDR3 loop: CASSPEDTQYF. DNA for the CDR3: TGTGCCAGCTCACCCGAGGATACGCAGTATTTT.

The chain carries TRBV13 and TRBJ2-5; 7 nucleotides agree with TRBD1. V was pared by 0 bases and J by 5 bases, with 3 bases of the junction left unmatched. The V gene's germline CDR1 is PRHDT and CDR2 FYEKMQ (reference sequence). The CDR3 is 14 amino acids. The CDR3 coding sequence is TGTGCCAGCAGCTTAGGGACAGGGCTGGAGACCCAGTACTTC. This encodes CASSLGTGLETQYF.

This clone was seen a handful of times. The V and J genes are TRBV2 and TRBJ1-1; D gene uncertain. The CDR3 has 13 amino acids. Trimming left V 4 bases short and J 11 bases short, with 17 bases between. Looked up from germline, CDR1 is SNHLY and CDR2 is FYNNEI. The CDR3, as DNA: TGTGCCAGCAGTGCCCCCGAGGTGGGGAGGGCTTTCTTT. It codes for CASSAPEVGRAFF.

The CDR3 loop reads CASRSQDLSPLHF. The CDR3 nucleotides read TGCGCCAGCAGATCACAGGACCTTTCACCCCTCCACTTT. The chain couples TRBV5-1 to TRBJ1-6; D perhaps matches TRBD1 (5 bases). The CDR3 sequence is 13 residues long. The germline V gene has CDR1 SGHRS and CDR2 YFSETQ. Trimming shortened V by 5 bases and J by 9 bases, and 12 bases separated the two germline ends.

This clone was counted a few times. The germline gene is not matched at one end of the junction; a read error may be the cause. The chain employs TRBV6-1 and TRBJ1-5; D is uncertain. Germline lookup yields CDR1 MNHNS and CDR2 SASEGT. The CDR3 sequence is 13 residues long. CDR3 DNA: TGTGCCAGCAGGGAAGGGCTTAATCAGCCCCAGCATTTT. Translated: CASREGLNQPQHF.

This sequence joins TRBV7-6 and TRBJ1-5, with D tentatively TRBD1 (6 bases). V was cut by 3 bases and J by 2 bases, with 11 bases left in between. CDR1 is SGHVS, CDR2 FNYEAQ, per germline. The CDR3 consists of 15 residues. CDR3 region: CASSLGAGGNQPQHF. Written as DNA, the CDR3 is TGTGCCAGCAGCTTGGGGGCAGGGGGCAATCAGCCCCAGCATTTT.

The CDR3 region is CASSQAGSGEFDEKLFF. For the CDR3, the DNA is TGTGCCAGCAGCCAAGCCGGATCGGGGGAATTCGATGAAAAACTGTTTTTT. The rearrangement joins TRBV4-2 to TRBJ1-4; possible D gene TRBD1, 5 bases. This CDR3 is built from 17 residues. The V gene lost 1 base and the J gene lost 6 bases, with 18 bases spanning the gap. Germline CDR1 LGHNA, CDR2 YNFKEQ.

The rearrangement uses TRBV30 and TRBJ2-5; 14 bases agree with TRBD2. The germline V gene encodes CDR1 GTSNPN and CDR2 SVGIG (reference sequence). This CDR3 contains 16 residues. With V trimmed by 7 bases and J by 4 bases, 11 bases remained unmatched. The CDR3 DNA follows: TGTGCCTACAAAACCGGGACTAGCGGGAGCGCAGAGACCCAGTACTTC. It codes for CAYKTGTSGSAETQYF.

The chain links TRBV7-9 to TRBJ2-1, with 12 bases identical to TRBD2. The germline V gene has CDR1 SEHNR and CDR2 FQNEAQ (reference sequence). Losses at the gene ends were 5 bases for V and 7 bases for J; bases not matched to a gene: 3. The CDR3 runs 14 residues. The CDR3 here is CASSGLAGRNEQFF. CDR3 coding DNA: TGTGCCAGCAGCGGACTAGCGGGAAGGAATGAGCAGTTCTTC.

V usage is TRBV6-5 and J usage is TRBJ2-7; 7 bases line up with TRBD1. After removal of 0 bases from V and 2 bases from J, the junction contained 4 bases not matched to a gene. The germline V gene has CDR1 MNHEY and CDR2 SVGAGI. This CDR3 contains 15 residues. CDR3 residues: CASSYSARGTYEQYF. Here the CDR3 DNA reads TGTGCCAGCAGTTACTCTGCCAGGGGGACCTACGAGCAGTACTTC.

The V and J genes are TRBV21-1 and TRBJ1-5. TRBV21-1 is labeled a pseudogene. This CDR3 spans 14 amino acids. The CDR3, as DNA: TGTGCCAGCAGCTCCCGGCGAGGTGATCAGCCCCAGCATTTT. Amino acid sequence: CASSSRRGDQPQHF.

This clone was observed once. The chain couples TRBV27 to TRBJ2-2; TRBD2 matches 7 bases. The germline V gene has CDR1 MNHEY and CDR2 SMNVEV (reference sequence). The CDR3 is made up of 14 amino acids. The J segment lost 4 bases and the V segment lost 6 bases, leaving 5 bases of the junction unmatched. CDR3 sequence reads: CASRRGWTTGELFF. CDR3 in DNA: TGTGCCAGCAGGCGGGGGTGGACCACCGGGGAGCTGTTTTTT.

The chain uses TRBV2 and TRBJ1-5; 8 positions match TRBD1. Trimming at V came to 8 bases and at J to 4 bases, leaving 4 bases not matched to a gene. This CDR3 is 13 amino acids long. Germline CDR1 is SNHLY and CDR2 is FYNNEI. The CDR3 here is CASGYRGNQPQHF. As DNA, the CDR3 is TGTGCCAGCGGCTACAGGGGGAATCAGCCCCAGCATTTT.

The genes are TRBV29-1 and TRBJ2-3, with 7 bases identical to TRBD1. Germline V gives CDR1 SQVTM, CDR2 ANQGSEA. This CDR3 has 13 amino acids. The junction had 4 bases not matched to a gene; V was cut back by 3 bases and J by 4 bases. CDR3: CSVEGDRADTQYF. The CDR3 bases are TGCAGCGTTGAGGGGGACAGAGCAGATACGCAGTATTTT.

The gene calls are TRBV5-1 and TRBJ2-5, with 8 bases fitting TRBD2. CDR1 is SGHRS and CDR2 is YFSETQ in the germline V gene. The CDR3 is 15 amino acids. With V trimmed by 4 bases and J by 5 bases, 10 bases remained unmatched. DNA for the CDR3: TGCGCCAGCAGCAGCGACGGGGGGGCTGGGGAGACCCAGTACTTC. This codes for CASSSDGGAGETQYF.

The V call is TRBV18, the J call TRBJ2-2; tentative D call: TRBD2 (6 bases). V gave up 1 base and J gave up 4 bases, with 13 bases separating them. Per the germline V gene, CDR1 is KGHSH and CDR2 is LQKENI. The CDR3 consists of 16 residues. CDR3 region: CASSPLPSSATGELFF. As DNA, the CDR3 is TGTGCCAGCTCACCACTCCCCTCTAGCGCCACCGGGGAGCTGTTTTTT.

This chain links TRBV29-1 with TRBJ2-2; D unresolved. V lost 1 base to trimming and J lost 0 bases, with 9 bases between them. This CDR3 region has 15 residues. From germline, CDR1 is SQVTM and CDR2 ANQGSEA. The CDR3 here is CSVEGRRANTGELFF. CDR3 sequence (DNA): TGCAGCGTTGAAGGCAGGCGCGCGAACACCGGGGAGCTGTTTTTT.

The CDR3 protein is CASSEALSGTRLYEQYF. CDR3 nucleotides: TGTGCCAGCAGTGAAGCCCTCAGCGGGACACGGCTCTACGAGCAGTACTTC. The rearrangement joins TRBV6-1 to TRBJ2-7; D might be TRBD2 (7 bases). V lost 0 bases and J 3 bases, leaving 18 bases between the germline ends. This CDR3 comprises 17 residues. CDR1 is MNHNS and CDR2 is SASEGT in the germline V gene.